Listed below are T cell receptor beta chains from one sample, sequenced in a study of blood T cell repertoires in COVID-19. Method: immunoSEQ multiplex PCR; TCRdb's copy keeps in-frame clones and lacks some. The sample lists some 240,000 clones, over 80% seen once, with approximately 3.4% in the top ten. The sample taken for sequencing was PBMCs or T cells enriched from blood (not recorded which). Every receptor here comes from a woman between 40 and 55 years old who had been exposed to COVID-19. CDR3s include the opening cysteine and the closing phenylalanine or tryptophan. The D gene is left open where the match is weak. Expanded clones get a size class; other rows say once, few or many, or leave the size out.

V,J,D,size,CDR3,DNA
TRBV27,TRBJ1-1,.,.,CASSFRATNTEAFF,TGTGCCAGCAGCTTCAGGGCCACCAACACTGAAGCTTTCTTT
TRBV3-1/TRBV3-2,TRBJ1-2,TRBD1,once,CASSPGTDANYGYTF,TGTGCCAGCAGCCCGGGGACAGATGCTAACTATGGCTACACCTTC
TRBV25-1,TRBJ1-1,.,once,CASSLQVNTEAFF,TGTGCCAGCAGTTTACAAGTAAACACTGAAGCTTTCTTT
TRBV7-3,TRBJ2-1,.,.,CASSPHLNSYNEQFF,TGTGCCAGCAGCCCACACCTGAACTCCTACAATGAGCAGTTCTTC
TRBV4-3,TRBJ1-1,.,.,CASSNRVMNTEAFF,TGCGCCAGCAGCAACAGGGTGATGAACACTGAAGCTTTCTTT
TRBV2,TRBJ1-5,.,.,CASRDRISNQPQHF,TGTGCCAGCAGAGACAGGATCAGCAATCAGCCCCAGCATTTT
TRBV18,TRBJ2-5,.,.,CASSPVGETQYF,TGTGCCAGCTCACCAGTCGGAGAGACCCAGTACTTC
TRBV13,TRBJ2-5,.,.,CASSLGLSVQETQYF,TGTGCCAGCAGCTTAGGCCTAAGTGTCCAAGAGACCCAGTACTTC
TRBV14,TRBJ2-2,.,.,CASSQEANSGELFF,TGTGCCAGCAGCCAAGAGGCAAATTCCGGGGAGCTGTTTTTT
TRBV6-5,TRBJ2-6,.,.,CASSYRGGSGANVLTF,TGTGCCAGCAGTTACAGGGGAGGCTCTGGGGCCAACGTCCTGACTTTC
TRBV7-8,TRBJ2-1,.,.,CASSSDSINEQFF,TGTGCCAGCAGCTCGGACAGCATCAATGAGCAGTTCTTC
TRBV11-2,TRBJ2-7,TRBD1,.,CASSFGQGVYEQYF,TGTGCCAGCAGCTTCGGACAGGGGGTATACGAGCAGTACTTC
TRBV5-6,TRBJ2-3,.,.,CASSLFGQVDKDTQYF,TGTGCCAGCAGCTTGTTTGGTCAGGTCGACAAAGATACGCAGTATTTT
TRBV11-3,TRBJ2-2,.,.,CASTTRGLGELFF,TGTGCCAGCACCACGAGAGGACTCGGGGAGCTGTTTTTT
TRBV28,TRBJ1-4,.,.,CASSFGGFETNEKLFF,TGTGCCAGCAGTTTTGGAGGGTTTGAAACTAATGAAAAACTGTTTTTT
TRBV7-8,TRBJ1-1,.,once,CASSLASGANTEAFF,TGTGCCAGCAGCTTAGCATCAGGGGCGAACACTGAAGCTTTCTTT
TRBV19,TRBJ2-7,.,.,CASSIDRGGTAGTDLGKQYF,TGTGCCAGTAGTATAGATCGAGGGGGAACGGCCGGGACCGACCTAGGGAAGCAGTACTTC
TRBV19,TRBJ1-2,TRBD1,.,CASRRTGLDYGYTF,TGTGCCAGTAGAAGGACAGGGTTGGACTATGGCTACACCTTC
TRBV11-3,TRBJ2-3,TRBD2,.,CASSLDGRARGTDTQYF,TGTGCCAGCAGCTTAGACGGGAGGGCCCGGGGCACAGATACGCAGTATTTT
TRBV4-1,TRBJ1-6,.,.,CASSQGFGQGKGFYNSPLHF,TGCGCCAGCAGCCAAGGGTTCGGGCAGGGGAAGGGGTTTTATAATTCACCCCTCCACTTT
TRBV11-3,TRBJ1-1,TRBD1,.,CASSHGQGVEAFF,TGTGCCAGCAGCCACGGACAGGGAGTTGAAGCTTTCTTT
TRBV9,TRBJ1-4,TRBD1,.,CASSVTGGNEKLFF,TGTGCCAGCAGCGTAACAGGGGGTAATGAAAAACTGTTTTTT
TRBV28,TRBJ2-3,.,.,CASNGADTQYF,TGTGCCAGCAACGGGGCAGATACGCAGTATTTT
TRBV28,TRBJ2-7,TRBD1,once,CASIPGGTYEQYF,TGTGCCAGTATCCCAGGGGGCACCTACGAGCAGTACTTC
TRBV9,TRBJ2-5,.,.,CASSFRGRQETQYF,TGTGCCAGCAGCTTCAGAGGGCGCCAAGAGACCCAGTACTTC
TRBV6-4,TRBJ1-1,.,.,CASSVQASTEAFF,TGTGCCAGCAGTGTGCAGGCTTCCACTGAAGCTTTCTTT
TRBV4-1,TRBJ2-4,.,.,CASSQPGVAIGVAKNIQYF,TGCGCCAGCAGCCAACCGGGGGTTGCGATCGGGGTAGCCAAAAACATTCAGTACTTC
TRBV7-2,TRBJ1-2,.,.,CASSLGTANYGYTF,TGTGCCAGCAGCTTAGGGACAGCTAACTATGGCTACACCTTC
TRBV29-1,TRBJ1-1,.,few,CSALRGINTEAFF,TGCAGCGCGTTAAGGGGGATAAACACTGAAGCTTTCTTT
TRBV19,TRBJ1-6,.,.,CASAGWEDSPLHF,TGTGCCAGTGCCGGCTGGGAGGATTCACCCCTCCACTTT
TRBV11-1,TRBJ1-1,.,.,CASSLGHQNTEAFF,TGTGCCAGCAGCCTCGGACACCAGAACACTGAAGCTTTCTTT
TRBV7-2,TRBJ1-1,TRBD1,.,CASTAGTGASRNTEAFF,TGTGCCAGCACCGCGGGGACAGGGGCTTCCCGGAACACTGAAGCTTTCTTT
TRBV28,TRBJ2-3,.,.,CASSLARLFRGGTDTQYF,TGTGCCAGCAGTTTAGCAAGACTTTTCAGAGGTGGCACAGATACGCAGTATTTT
TRBV9,TRBJ2-3,.,.,CASSVGRQASTDTQYF,TGTGCCAGCAGCGTAGGGCGACAGGCTAGCACAGATACGCAGTATTTT
TRBV7-3,TRBJ1-1,.,once,CASSYLEGTEAFF,TGTGCCAGCAGCTACCTCGAGGGCACTGAAGCTTTCTTT
TRBV19,TRBJ2-3,.,few,CASSIGALTSTDTQYF,TGTGCCAGTAGTATAGGAGCCTTGACTAGCACAGATACGCAGTATTTT
TRBV4-3,TRBJ1-1,.,.,CASSQEFPIYTGSTEAFF,TGCGCCAGCAGCCAAGAGTTTCCAATATATACCGGGAGCACTGAAGCTTTCTTT
TRBV7-2,TRBJ2-5,TRBD1,.,CASSRQGGGFQETQYF,TGTGCCAGCAGCAGACAGGGTGGGGGTTTCCAAGAGACCCAGTACTTC
TRBV24-1,TRBJ2-2,TRBD1,.,CATSDPGTGNTGELFF,TGTGCCACCAGTGATCCCGGGACAGGAAACACCGGGGAGCTGTTTTTT
TRBV7-9,TRBJ1-2,.,.,CASSPLSRRDGYTF,TGTGCCAGCAGCCCGCTCTCCCGCAGGGATGGCTACACCTTC
TRBV30,TRBJ2-5,TRBD2,.,CAWSLAGAVFQETQYF,TGTGCCTGGAGCCTAGCGGGGGCTGTGTTTCAAGAGACCCAGTACTTC
TRBV20-1,TRBJ2-3,.,.,CSASHPAISTDTQYF,TGCAGTGCTAGTCATCCAGCGATCAGCACAGATACGCAGTATTTT
TRBV18,TRBJ2-2,TRBD1,.,CASSQRPGQGNTGELFF,TGTGCCAGCTCCCAGAGACCGGGACAGGGGAACACCGGGGAGCTGTTTTTT
TRBV5-4,TRBJ2-2,TRBD1,.,CASSFPDRASGELFF,TGTGCCAGCAGCTTCCCTGACAGGGCTAGCGGGGAGCTGTTTTTT
TRBV7-3,TRBJ2-1,.,once,CASSLPGSSYNEQFF,TGTGCCAGCAGCTTACCGGGAAGCTCCTACAATGAGCAGTTCTTC
TRBV2,TRBJ1-2,.,.,CASTLGDSNYGYTF,TGTGCCAGCACCCTCGGGGATTCCAACTATGGCTACACCTTC
TRBV7-8,TRBJ1-3,.,.,CASSLGAGGNTIYF,TGTGCCAGCAGCTTAGGGGCAGGAGGAAACACCATATATTTT
TRBV11-1,TRBJ1-6,TRBD1,.,CASSLRTGDSPLHF,TGTGCCAGCAGCCTACGGACAGGGGATTCACCCCTCCACTTT
TRBV30,TRBJ1-3,.,.,CAWTLAGGLSGNTIYF,TGTGCCTGGACCCTCGCGGGGGGGCTCTCTGGAAACACCATATATTTT
TRBV14,TRBJ2-7,.,.,CASSRGSGPLYEQYF,TGTGCCAGCAGCAGGGGTTCGGGTCCCCTTTACGAGCAGTACTTC
TRBV7-9,TRBJ1-1,.,.,CASSLGTVDTEAFF,TGTGCCAGCAGCTTAGGGACAGTTGACACTGAAGCTTTCTTT
TRBV19,TRBJ1-5,.,few,CASSGQRSQPQHF,TGTGCCAGTTCAGGACAGCGATCTCAGCCCCAGCATTTT
TRBV27,TRBJ1-6,.,.,CASGVGGRGRSPLHF,TGTGCCAGCGGTGTGGGAGGGAGGGGAAGATCACCCCTCCACTTT